The 18 T cell receptor beta chains below come from one sample, sequenced in a study of post-analysis software for immune sequencing data. Broader study findings: TRBV5-6, TRBV5-1 and TRBV20-1 were among roughly 5 TRBV segments more frequent in patients than controls.

TCR beta cDNA libraries had unique molecular identifiers. TCRdb passed the PCR reads through MiXCR, listing each CDR3 protein once. Of hundreds of thousands of distinct CDR3 sequences in the sample, roughly 30% were seen once. These receptors' targets are unknown. Sequencing input: blood. All receptors derive from a girl aged 5-17 years with multiple sclerosis.

This clonotype occurred a few times. The rearrangement links TRBV5-1 to TRBJ2-1, with D perhaps TRBD1 (6 bases). The CDR3 runs 15 residues. Per the germline V gene, CDR1 is SGHRS and CDR2 is YFSETQ. Trimming cost V 4 bases and J 0 bases, with 11 bases left between them. The CDR3 reads CASSRTGNSYNEQFF. CDR3 nucleotide sequence: TGCGCCAGCAGCCGCACAGGGAACTCCTACAATGAGCAGTTCTTC.

As concerns this clonotype: At one boundary the junction diverges from the germline segment, which might be a read error. DNA for the CDR3: TGTGCCAGCAATTCGGGGGGGCGGAGAAATGTGCAGTTCTTC. It encodes CASNSGGRRNVQFF. The rearrangement uses TRBV2 and TRBJ2-1, with 8 bases identical to TRBD2. Germline values: CDR1 SNHLY, CDR2 FYNNEI. The CDR3 is 14 residues long.

This clonotype has a handful of counts. This chain uses TRBV12-3 or TRBV12-4 with TRBJ2-5, with TRBD2 identical over 7 bases. This CDR3 spans 14 amino acids. With V trimmed by 6 bases and J by 3 bases, 7 bases remained unmatched. The CDR3 DNA sequence: TGTGCCAGCAGCCGCCCGGGAGGTGAAGAGACCCAGTACTTC. Translation gives CASSRPGGEETQYF.

The genes are TRBV5-6 and TRBJ2-7; TRBD1 might be the D (6 bases). The CDR3 runs 16 residues. The V end lost 4 bases, the J end lost 0 bases, and 17 bases lay between the germline ends. The germline V gene encodes CDR1 SGHDT and CDR2 YYEEEE. Here the CDR3 reads CASSNPRKDSSYEQYF. CDR3 nucleotide sequence: TGTGCCAGCAGCAACCCTCGGAAGGACAGCTCCTACGAGCAGTACTTC.

This clonotype appeared a single time. The rearrangement uses TRBV5-1 and TRBJ1-1; TRBD1 matches 9 bases. The CDR3 length is 14 residues. Germline-derived CDR1 and CDR2 are SGHRS and YFSETQ. The V gene end was trimmed by 3 bases and the J gene end by 4 bases; junction bases not matched to a gene: 4. As DNA, the CDR3 is TGCGCCAGCAGCTACGACAGGGGGACCACTGAAGCTTTCTTT. Translation: CASSYDRGTTEAFF. Full variable domain (missing parts from reference TRBV5-1 and TRBJ1-1): KAGVTQTPRYLIKTRGQQVTLSCSPISGHRSVSWYQQTPGQGLQFLFEYFSETQRNKGNFPGRFSGRQFSNSRSEMNVSTLELGDSALYLCASSYDRGTTEAFFGQGTRLTVV.

The CDR3 reads CASSPIRAGETTDTQYF. The CDR3 DNA follows: TGTGCCAGCAGCCCTATCCGAGCGGGAGAAACCACAGATACGCAGTATTTT. The chain employs TRBV28 and TRBJ2-3; 8 bases map to TRBD2. The CDR3 is 17 residues long. Trimming cost V 6 bases and J 2 bases; bases outside gene matches: 13. Germline CDR1 is MDHEN and CDR2 is SYDVKM.

This clonotype was detected many times. The chain couples TRBV5-4 to TRBJ1-2, with TRBD1 matching 7 bases. Germline V gives CDR1 SGHNT, CDR2 YYREEE (reference sequence). The ends lost 4 bases at V and 9 bases at J; junction bases unmatched: 6. The CDR3 extends over 12 amino acids. This chain's CDR3 is CASSPDRTSYTF. The CDR3 region has the DNA TGTGCCAGCAGCCCGGACAGGACAAGCTACACCTTC.

In this sample, this clonotype turned up a few times. This chain's CDR3 is CASSSTTTGDRPQHF. CDR3 DNA: TGTGCCAGCAGTTCAACAACAACAGGTGATCGGCCCCAGCATTTT. This rearrangement joins TRBV12-3 or TRBV12-4 to TRBJ1-5; D is possibly TRBD1 (5 bases). V lost 4 bases, J lost 9 bases, and 19 bases lay in between. CDR3 length: 15 amino acids.

About this clonotype itself: It may be a read error: a sequence one base away is much more abundant. The chain has TRBV4-3 and TRBJ2-1, with D perhaps matching TRBD2 (5 bases). The CDR3 runs 14 residues. Trimming took off 5 bases at V and 10 bases at J, with 18 bases between the two ends. The germline V gene has CDR1 LGHNA and CDR2 YSLEER. CDR3 in amino acids: CASSFRAQRGEQFF. Here the CDR3 DNA reads TGCGCCAGCAGCTTCCGGGCCCAACGGGGAGAGCAGTTCTTC.

The V call is TRBV2, the J call TRBJ2-3; 9 positions match TRBD2. Germline V gives CDR1 SNHLY, CDR2 FYNNEI. The CDR3 sequence is 17 residues long. After removal of 3 bases from V and 1 base from J, the junction contained 8 bases not matched to a gene. In DNA, the CDR3 is TGTGCCAGCAGTGATCAGCGACTAGCGGCCCGCACAGATACGCAGTATTTT. Translation gives CASSDQRLAARTDTQYF.

This rearrangement joins TRBV24-1 to TRBJ1-4, with D hard to call. V was cut by 1 base and J by 12 bases, with 8 bases left in between. This CDR3 is 12 amino acids long. In germline, CDR1 is KGHDR, CDR2 SFDVKD. Here the CDR3 DNA reads TGTGCCACCAGTGATTTAGGTCAAGAACTGTTTTTT. Encoded protein: CATSDLGQELFF.

The chain combines TRBV29-1 with TRBJ2-1, with D uncertain. Trimming shortened V by 7 bases and J by 0 bases, and 10 bases separated the two germline ends. The CDR3 covers 13 residues. Per the germline V gene, CDR1 is SQVTM and CDR2 is ANQGSEA. CDR3 residues: CSGSWPSYNEQFF. In DNA form, the CDR3 reads TGCAGCGGGTCTTGGCCCTCCTACAATGAGCAGTTCTTC.

The chain recombines TRBV28 with TRBJ2-5; D possibly matches TRBD1 or TRBD2 (5 bases each). CDR3 length: 15 residues. The V end lost 4 bases, the J end lost 0 bases, and 12 bases lay between the germline ends. Germline V gives CDR1 MDHEN, CDR2 SYDVKM. CDR3 sequence reads: CASSSGTEYQETQYF. CDR3 in DNA: TGTGCCAGCAGTTCCGGGACGGAGTACCAAGAGACCCAGTACTTC.

There are a few counts of this clonotype. The rearrangement joins TRBV7-9 to TRBJ2-5, with D perhaps TRBD1 or TRBD2 (5 bases each). The DNA end lines up better with TRBJ2-7; the J call may be wrong. Germline CDR1 is SEHNR and CDR2 is FQNEAQ (reference sequence). CDR3 length equals 17 residues. CDR3 loop: CASSPPPGAHQKYEQYF. The CDR3 DNA reads as TGTGCCAGCAGCCCCCCGCCCGGGGCCCACCAAAAGTACGAGCAGTACTTC.

This chain uses TRBV27 with TRBJ2-7; 7 positions match TRBD2. Germline lookup yields CDR1 MNHEY and CDR2 SMNVEV (reference sequence). This CDR3 has 14 amino acids. The V segment lost 7 bases and the J segment 2 bases; nucleotides outside the gene matches: 8. The CDR3 DNA is TGTGCCAGCAAATTGGGGGGGATTGCCTACGAGCAGTACTTC. Its protein product is CASKLGGIAYEQYF.

This clonotype was counted only a few times. A much larger clone lies a single base off, so this may be a read error. This chain uses TRBV7-9 with TRBJ2-1, with 7 bases matching TRBD2. CDR3 size: 15 residues. CDR1 is SEHNR and CDR2 is FQNEAQ in the germline V gene (reference sequence). CDR3 amino acids: CSSSYIAGRHNEQFF. The CDR3 coding sequence is TGTTCCAGCAGCTACATAGCGGGTAGGCACAATGAGCAGTTCTTC.

J is TRBJ2-7 and V is TRBV20-1, with a tentative D call TRBD1 (6 bases). CDR1 is DFQATT, CDR2 SNEGSKA, per germline (reference sequence). CDR3 length: 14 amino acids. V was clipped by 5 bases and J by 2 bases, with 16 bases between them. CDR3 bases: TGCAGTGCTGGTCTCACAGGGCCCCCCTACGAGCAGTACTTC. Its translation: CSAGLTGPPYEQYF.

With respect to this clonotype: Its ends do not fully match the called genes, so a read error is possible. J is TRBJ2-1 and V is TRBV10-3; 9 nucleotides line up with TRBD2. Germline V gene sequence: CDR1 ENHRY, CDR2 SYGVKD. There are 17 residues in the CDR3. CDR3 nucleotide sequence: TGTGCCGTCAGTGAGTCGACAGGCGGGGGGGCCTACAATGAGCAGTTCTTC. Translated, it gives CAVSESTGGGAYNEQFF.